This TCR beta chain originates from a study of T cells in Graves' hyperthyroidism and ophthalmopathy (dated by TCRdb to about 2019). Describing the broader study: Peripheral blood was collected at initial diagnosis, before any treatment. A discovery cohort of approximately 97 patients, 43 with Graves' ophthalmopathy and more than 55 with stable Graves' hyperthyroidism, was used to find distinguishing TCR V-J signatures. According to the paper, TCR Vbeta CDR3 sequencing was carried out on over 130 peripheral blood samples, which came from about 45 ophthalmopathy, approximately 72 hyperthyroidism and some 17 progressor patients. The 90 to 100 discovery patients were randomly split 7:3 into training and test sets. Thyroid tissue and blood T-cell repertoires from about 6 Graves' hyperthyroidism patients were also compared in the study. Following sampling, methimazole starting at 30 mg daily was given to hyperthyroidism patients, and high-dose intravenous methylprednisolone was given to ophthalmopathy patients. An independent validation cohort of 18 to 20 hyperthyroidism patients and more than 15 patients who later progressed to ophthalmopathy tested prospective prediction of ophthalmopathy.

In this sample, this clonotype turned up many times. Its antigen is unknown. No clone much larger than this one lies a single base away; base qualities are absent. Summary of the overall study and its limitations: In validation, progression to ophthalmopathy was predicted by the model with 70% to 71% sensitivity and 72% to 85% specificity, a median of approximately 6.5 months before onset. Ophthalmopathy was separated from stable hyperthyroidism by a 13 V-J signature model, with around 90% sensitivity and 81% to 83% specificity obtained in cross-validation and 80%/75% obtained in testing. Most expanded thyroid clonotypes (frequency above 0.001) were also found in blood, which suggests that blood repertoires may mirror thyroid immune responses. No statistical method was used to set the sample size in advance, and investigators knew the group allocation.

In the ophthalmopathy patients, disease was moderately to severely active, with a Clinical Activity Score of 3 or more, a NOSPECS grade of 4 or more, and a duration of less than 3 months. The study excluded patients with uncontrolled infections, other autoimmune diseases, pregnancy or lactation. Diagnoses were established on the basis of clinical symptoms, serum thyroxine and TRAb, thyroid ultrasound, and orbital computed tomography. PBMCs were isolated from about 9.1 ml of fresh peripheral blood by Ficoll-Paque density gradient centrifugation. Trizol reagent was used to extract total RNA, and RNA quality was then checked on an Agilent 2100 Bioanalyzer. V loses 3 bases of germline sequence and J loses 3 bases, and the interval between the two ends is 9 bases. From a lookup of the germline V gene, CDR1 and CDR2 are KGHSH and LQKENI. Measured from the cysteine to the phenylalanine, the CDR3 is 13 residues long. Only the CDR3 part of the read is kept: 39 bases, read in frame from the first base.

Amplification of TCR beta CDR3 regions was carried out from RNA transcripts. For the first round of RT-PCR on the TCR CDR3, the HTBI primer set was used together with the Qiagen OneStep RT-PCR kit. Libraries were constructed in a second round of multiplex PCR, after which size selection and purification were carried out. Sequencing of the libraries was done on an Illumina HiSeq2000 using paired-end 100 bp reads. As for the authors' bioinformatics: SOAPnuke was used to process the raw data, removing reads that contained adapters or uncalled bases, had a mean Phred below 15, or lacked an exact match to the constant primer or identifier. High-quality paired reads were merged using COPE v1.2.5, and each unique nucleotide sequence was defined as a clonotype. MiTCR v1.1 was used to align the clonotypes against IMGT TRBV, TRBD and TRBJ reference segments. The analysis was restricted to V-J combinations with a frequency above 0.0001, which together covered just over 99% of the repertoires. A TCS score was defined as the ratio between F50 (clonal expansion) and ExV (chaos), using BLOSUM62-based TCRdist between CDR3 peptides within each V-J. Welch's t-statistics and random forest reduced 514 V-J features to 10 to 15, which were used in a naive Bayes classifier (R e1071). Through fastp at Q25 and MiXCR, TCRdb rebuilt clones from the public reads, retaining in-frame beta chains. Every CDR3 protein is listed once, alongside the most common genes and DNA of its rows. For this entry, the V and J calls and clone size follow TCRdb and not the study's own pipeline. This sample gives about 640,000 distinct CDR3 sequences in total; about a fifth of them show up just once. 34% of the sample lies in the top ten.

The origin of this receptor is a man in his thirties or forties with Graves' ophthalmopathy. Recombination connected TRBV18 to TRBJ2-7, with the D gene too uncertain to name. Sequences were obtained from blood. This receptor has the CDR3 CASSPVGIYEQYF. The nucleotide sequence reads as follows: TGTGCCAGCTCACCTGTGGGGATCTACGAGCAGTACTTC.